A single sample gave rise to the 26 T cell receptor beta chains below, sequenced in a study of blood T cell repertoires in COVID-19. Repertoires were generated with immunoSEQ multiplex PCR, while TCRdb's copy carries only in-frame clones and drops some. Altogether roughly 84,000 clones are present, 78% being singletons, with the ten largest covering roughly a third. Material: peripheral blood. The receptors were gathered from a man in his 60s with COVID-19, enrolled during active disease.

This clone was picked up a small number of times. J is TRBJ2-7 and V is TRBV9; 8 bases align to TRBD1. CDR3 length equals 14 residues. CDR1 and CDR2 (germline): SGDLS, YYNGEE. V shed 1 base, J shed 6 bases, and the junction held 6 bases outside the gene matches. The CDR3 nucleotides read TGTGCCAGCAGCGTATCACCCGACAGGGGCGAGCAGTACTTC. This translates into CASSVSPDRGEQYF.

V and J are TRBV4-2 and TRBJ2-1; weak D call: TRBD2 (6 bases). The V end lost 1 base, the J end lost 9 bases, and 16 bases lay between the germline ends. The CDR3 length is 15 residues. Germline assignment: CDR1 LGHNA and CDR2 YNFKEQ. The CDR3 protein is CASSQAGGVGTEQFF. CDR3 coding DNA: TGTGCCAGCAGCCAAGCCGGGGGAGTGGGAACTGAGCAGTTCTTC.

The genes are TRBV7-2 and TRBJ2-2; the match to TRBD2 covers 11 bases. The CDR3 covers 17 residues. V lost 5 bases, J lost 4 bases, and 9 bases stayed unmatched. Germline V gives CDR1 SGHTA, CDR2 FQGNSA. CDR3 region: CASSPDSGLAVTGELFF. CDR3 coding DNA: TGTGCCAGCAGCCCAGACTCGGGACTAGCGGTCACCGGGGAGCTGTTTTTT.

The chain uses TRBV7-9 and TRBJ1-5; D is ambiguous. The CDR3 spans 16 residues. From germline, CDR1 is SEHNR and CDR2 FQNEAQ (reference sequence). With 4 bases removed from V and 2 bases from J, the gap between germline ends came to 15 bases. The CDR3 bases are TGTGCCAGCAGCTCAGGACTCCCCGGGGGCAATCAGCCCCAGCATTTT. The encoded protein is CASSSGLPGGNQPQHF.

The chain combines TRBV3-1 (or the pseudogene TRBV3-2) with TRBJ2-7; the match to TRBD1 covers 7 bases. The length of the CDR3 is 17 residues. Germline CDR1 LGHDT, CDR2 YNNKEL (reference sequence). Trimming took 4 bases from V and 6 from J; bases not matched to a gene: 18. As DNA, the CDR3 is TGTGCCAGCAGCCCCATTTTCCCACAGGGGTCTGTGTTCGAGCAGTACTTC. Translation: CASSPIFPQGSVFEQYF.

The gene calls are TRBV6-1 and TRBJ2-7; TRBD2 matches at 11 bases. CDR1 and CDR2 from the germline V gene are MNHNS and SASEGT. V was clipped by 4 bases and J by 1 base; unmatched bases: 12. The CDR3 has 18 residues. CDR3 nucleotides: TGTGCCAGCAGTGTTCTCCTCACTAGCGGGAGATTTTCCTACGAGCAGTACTTC. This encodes CASSVLLTSGRFSYEQYF.

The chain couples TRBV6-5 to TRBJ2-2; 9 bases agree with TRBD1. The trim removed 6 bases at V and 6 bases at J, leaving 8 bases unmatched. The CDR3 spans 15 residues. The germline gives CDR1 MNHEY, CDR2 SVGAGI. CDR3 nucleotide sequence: TGTGCCAGCAGATCCGGGACAGGGACGCCCGGGGAGCTGTTTTTT. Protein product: CASRSGTGTPGELFF.

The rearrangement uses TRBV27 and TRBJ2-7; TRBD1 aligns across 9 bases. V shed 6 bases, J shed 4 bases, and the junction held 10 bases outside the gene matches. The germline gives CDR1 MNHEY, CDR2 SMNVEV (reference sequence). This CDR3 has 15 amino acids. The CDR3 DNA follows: TGTGCCAGCAGCCGCGCGGGGACAGGGAGTTACGAGCAGTACTTC. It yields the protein CASSRAGTGSYEQYF.

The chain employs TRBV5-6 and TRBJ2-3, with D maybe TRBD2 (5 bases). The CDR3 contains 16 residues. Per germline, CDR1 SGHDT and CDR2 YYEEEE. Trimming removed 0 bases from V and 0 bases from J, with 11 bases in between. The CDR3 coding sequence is TGTGCCAGCAGCTTGGTTGGTAGGACTAGCACAGATACGCAGTATTTT. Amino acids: CASSLVGRTSTDTQYF.

CDR3 in amino acids: CASSLGPHEQFF. Written as DNA, the CDR3 is TGTGCCAGCAGCCTGGGGCCGCATGAGCAGTTCTTC. The rearrangement links TRBV7-3 to TRBJ2-1, with D possibly matching TRBD1 (5 bases). Germline values: CDR1 SGHTA, CDR2 FQGTGA. The V end lost 5 bases, the J end lost 8 bases, and 10 bases lay between the germline ends. The CDR3 runs 12 residues.

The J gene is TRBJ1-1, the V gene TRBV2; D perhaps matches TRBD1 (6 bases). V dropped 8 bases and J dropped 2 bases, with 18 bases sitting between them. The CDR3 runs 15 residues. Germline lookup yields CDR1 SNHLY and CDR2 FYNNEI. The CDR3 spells CASRPPGAENTEAFF. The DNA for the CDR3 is TGTGCCAGCCGGCCGCCAGGGGCGGAAAACACTGAAGCTTTCTTT.

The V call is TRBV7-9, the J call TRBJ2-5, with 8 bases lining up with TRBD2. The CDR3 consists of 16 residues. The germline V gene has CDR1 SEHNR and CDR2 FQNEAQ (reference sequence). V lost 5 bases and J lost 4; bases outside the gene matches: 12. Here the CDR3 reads CASSLRGAGARETQYF. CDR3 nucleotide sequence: TGTGCCAGCAGCCTACGGGGAGCGGGGGCCAGAGAGACCCAGTACTTC.

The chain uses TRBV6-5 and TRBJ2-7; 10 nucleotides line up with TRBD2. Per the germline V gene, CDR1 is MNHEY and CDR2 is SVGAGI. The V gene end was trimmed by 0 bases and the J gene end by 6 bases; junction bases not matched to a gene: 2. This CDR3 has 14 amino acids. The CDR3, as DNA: TGTGCCAGCAGTTACTCGAGACTAGCGGGCGAGCAGTACTTC. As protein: CASSYSRLAGEQYF.

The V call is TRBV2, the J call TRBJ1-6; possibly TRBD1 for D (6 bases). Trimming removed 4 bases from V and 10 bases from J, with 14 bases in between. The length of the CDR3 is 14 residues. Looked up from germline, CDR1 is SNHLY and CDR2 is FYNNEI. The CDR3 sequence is CASSGRGNVSPLHF. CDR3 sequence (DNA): TGTGCCAGCAGTGGAAGGGGGAATGTGTCACCCCTCCACTTT.

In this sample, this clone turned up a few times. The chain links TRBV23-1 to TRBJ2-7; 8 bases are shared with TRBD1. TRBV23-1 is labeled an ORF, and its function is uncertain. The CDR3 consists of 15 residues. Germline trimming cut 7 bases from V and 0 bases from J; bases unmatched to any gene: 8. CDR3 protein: CASTQTGVSSYEQYF. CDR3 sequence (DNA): TGCGCCAGCACCCAGACAGGGGTGAGCTCCTACGAGCAGTACTTC.

In DNA, the CDR3 is TGTGCCAGCAGCTTAGCAACAGGGACAGCGGTCTATGGCTACACCTTC. The encoded protein is CASSLATGTAVYGYTF. The V gene is TRBV7-2, the J gene TRBJ1-2, with 7 bases matching TRBD1. The CDR3 spans 16 residues. V lost 0 bases and J lost 4; bases outside the gene matches: 8. Germline assignment: CDR1 SGHTA and CDR2 FQGNSA. The complete variable domain, with remaining parts taken from reference TRBV7-2 and TRBJ1-2, reads GAGVSQSPSNKVTEKGKDVELRCDPISGHTALYWYRQSLGQGLEFLIYFQGNSAPDKSGLPSDRFSAERTGGSVSTLTIQRTQQEDSAVYLCASSLATGTAVYGYTFGSGTRLTVV.

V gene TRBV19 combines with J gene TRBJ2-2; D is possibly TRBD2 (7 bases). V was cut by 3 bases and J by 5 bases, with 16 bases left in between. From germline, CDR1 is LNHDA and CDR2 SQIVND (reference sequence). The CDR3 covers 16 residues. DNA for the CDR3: TGTGCCAGTAGTATTGAGTGGGGGGGCCAGACCGGGGAGCTGTTTTTT. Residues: CASSIEWGGQTGELFF.

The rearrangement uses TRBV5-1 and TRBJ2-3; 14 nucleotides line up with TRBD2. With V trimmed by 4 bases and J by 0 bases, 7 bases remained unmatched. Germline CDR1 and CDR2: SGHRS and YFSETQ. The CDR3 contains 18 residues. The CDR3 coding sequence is TGCGCCAGCAGCGCCGGGACTAGCGGGAGTCCTAGCACAGATACGCAGTATTTT. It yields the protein CASSAGTSGSPSTDTQYF.

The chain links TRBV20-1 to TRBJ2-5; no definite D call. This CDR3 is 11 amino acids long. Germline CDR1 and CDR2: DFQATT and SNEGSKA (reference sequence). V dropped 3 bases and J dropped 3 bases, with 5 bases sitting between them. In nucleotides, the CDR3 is TGCAGTGCTAGGCCAGAAGAGACCCAGTACTTC. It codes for CSARPEETQYF.

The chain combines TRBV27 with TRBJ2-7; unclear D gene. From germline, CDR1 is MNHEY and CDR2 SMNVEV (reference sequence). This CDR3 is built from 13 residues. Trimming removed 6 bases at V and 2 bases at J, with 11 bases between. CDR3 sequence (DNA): TGTGCCAGCAGCCGAGGCTCCACCTACGAGCAGTACTTC. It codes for CASSRGSTYEQYF.

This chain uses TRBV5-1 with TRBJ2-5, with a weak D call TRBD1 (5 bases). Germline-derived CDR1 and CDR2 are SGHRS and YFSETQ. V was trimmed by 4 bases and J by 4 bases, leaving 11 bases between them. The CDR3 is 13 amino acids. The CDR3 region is CASSPGWGETQYF. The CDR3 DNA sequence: TGCGCCAGCAGCCCAGGGTGGGGAGAGACCCAGTACTTC.

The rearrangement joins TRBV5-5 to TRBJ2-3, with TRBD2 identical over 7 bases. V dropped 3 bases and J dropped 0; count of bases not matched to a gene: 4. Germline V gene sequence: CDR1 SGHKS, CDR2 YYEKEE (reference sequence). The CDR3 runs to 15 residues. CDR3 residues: CASSSSGVSTDTQYF. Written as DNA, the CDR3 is TGTGCCAGCAGCTCGAGCGGGGTTAGCACAGATACGCAGTATTTT.

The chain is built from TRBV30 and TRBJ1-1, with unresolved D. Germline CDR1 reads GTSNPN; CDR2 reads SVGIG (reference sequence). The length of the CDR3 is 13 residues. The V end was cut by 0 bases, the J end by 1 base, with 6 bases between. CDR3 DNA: TGTGCCTGGAGTGTGCGGCGGAACACTGAAGCTTTCTTT. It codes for CAWSVRRNTEAFF.

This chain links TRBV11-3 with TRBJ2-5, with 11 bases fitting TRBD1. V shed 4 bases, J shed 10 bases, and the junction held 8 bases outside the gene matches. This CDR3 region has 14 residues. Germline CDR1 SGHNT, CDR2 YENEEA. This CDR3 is CASSSDRGLGDQYF. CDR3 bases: TGTGCCAGCAGCTCGGACAGGGGGCTTGGGGACCAGTACTTC.

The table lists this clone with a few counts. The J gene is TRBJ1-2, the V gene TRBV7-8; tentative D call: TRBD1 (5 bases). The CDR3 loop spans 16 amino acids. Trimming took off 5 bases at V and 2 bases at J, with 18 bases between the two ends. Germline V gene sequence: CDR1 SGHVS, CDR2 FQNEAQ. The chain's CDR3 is CASSPREGPLNYGYTF. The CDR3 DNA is TGTGCCAGCAGCCCCCGGGAGGGGCCTTTGAACTATGGCTACACCTTC.

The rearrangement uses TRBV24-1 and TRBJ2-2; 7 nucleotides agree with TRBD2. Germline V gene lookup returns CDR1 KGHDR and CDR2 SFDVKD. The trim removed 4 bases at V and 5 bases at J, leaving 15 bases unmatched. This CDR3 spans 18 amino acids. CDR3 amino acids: CATSDPAGTPSGTGELFF. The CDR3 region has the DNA TGTGCCACCAGTGACCCAGCGGGGACCCCATCGGGAACCGGGGAGCTGTTTTTT.